This passage covers 13 T cell receptor beta chains from one sample sequenced in a study of T cell responses to AZD1222 COVID-19 vaccine. TCRdb's copy holds only in-frame clones and misses some; the assay was immunoSEQ multiplex PCR. The sample carries more than 85,000 clones, more than 75% recorded once. Sequenced here: peripheral blood, sampled on day 0 of AZD1222 vaccination. Every receptor here comes from an adult in good health.

The chain couples TRBV28 to TRBJ1-5, with D maybe TRBD1 (5 bases). This CDR3 has 16 residues. Looked up from germline, CDR1 is MDHEN and CDR2 is SYDVKM. Trimming removed 5 bases at V and 6 bases at J, with 20 bases between. The DNA of the CDR3 is TGTGCCAGCAGTGGATCCGGGGGGATGGTAAGTCAGCCCCAGCATTTT. Amino acid sequence: CASSGSGGMVSQPQHF.

The chain couples TRBV6-5 to TRBJ2-6; no clear D. This CDR3 spans 16 amino acids. Looked up from germline, CDR1 is MNHEY and CDR2 is SVGAGI. Trimming cost V 0 bases and J 1 base, with 7 bases left between them. The CDR3 loop reads CASSYSSGSGANVLTF. CDR3 sequence (DNA): TGTGCCAGCAGTTACTCGAGTGGGTCTGGGGCCAACGTCCTGACTTTC.

The chain joins TRBV9 to TRBJ2-3; D is perhaps TRBD2 (5 bases). The CDR3 covers 15 residues. Germline V gives CDR1 SGDLS, CDR2 YYNGEE. V was shortened by 0 bases and J by 2 bases, with 10 bases between the two germline ends. The CDR3 nucleotides read TGTGCCAGCAGCGTAGGGGAGTATCACACAGATACGCAGTATTTT. Protein sequence: CASSVGEYHTDTQYF.

This chain connects TRBV6-7 to TRBJ2-7; no clear D. TRBV6-7 is sorted into the ORF group, with uncertain function. The CDR3 length is 12 residues. V dropped 10 bases and J dropped 4 bases, with 14 bases sitting between them. The CDR3 region is CAIDSDRYEQYF. As DNA, the CDR3 is TGTGCCATCGACTCCGACCGATACGAGCAGTACTTC.

This chain joins TRBV3-1 (or the pseudogene TRBV3-2) and TRBJ2-2; D not certain. V was cut by 5 bases and J by 2 bases, with 12 bases left in between. The germline V gene has CDR1 LGHDT and CDR2 YNNKEL (reference sequence). The CDR3 is made up of 15 amino acids. The CDR3 region is CASSYHSDNTGELFF. In DNA, the CDR3 is TGTGCCAGCAGCTACCACAGCGACAACACCGGGGAGCTGTTTTTT.

The V call is TRBV27, the J call TRBJ2-6, with D uncertain. V gave up 0 bases and J gave up 3 bases, with 15 bases separating them. The CDR3 is made up of 18 amino acids. Germline loops: CDR1 MNHEY, CDR2 SMNVEV (reference sequence). The CDR3 region is CASSLSLLIGVGANVLTF. The CDR3 DNA reads TGTGCCAGCAGTTTATCGCTTCTGATAGGAGTTGGGGCCAACGTCCTGACTTTC.

Written as DNA, the CDR3 is TGTGCCAGCAGTATAACGTCGATGAACACCGGGGAGCTGTTTTTT. Translation: CASSITSMNTGELFF. J is TRBJ2-2 and V is TRBV7-2; no firm D call. The V gene lost 6 bases and the J gene lost 1 base, with 12 bases spanning the gap. This CDR3 contains 15 residues. Germline V gene sequence: CDR1 SGHTA, CDR2 FQGNSA. Looking up the rest from reference TRBV7-2 and TRBJ2-2 gives the full variable domain: GAGVSQSPSNKVTEKGKDVELRCDPISGHTALYWYRQSLGQGLEFLIYFQGNSAPDKSGLPSDRFSAERTGGSVSTLTIQRTQQEDSAVYLCASSITSMNTGELFFGEGSRLTVL.

This clone was counted a single time. The chain has TRBV18 and TRBJ2-7, with 7 bases aligning to TRBD2. Germline trimming cut 6 bases from V and 7 bases from J; bases unmatched to any gene: 15. Germline CDR1 reads KGHSH; CDR2 reads LQKENI. There are 15 residues in the CDR3. The CDR3 protein is CASSPFGGDEREQYF. DNA of the CDR3: TGTGCCAGCTCCCCCTTTGGGGGGGACGAACGGGAGCAGTACTTC.

This sequence joins TRBV15 and TRBJ2-7; 8 bases map to TRBD2. The germline gives CDR1 LNHNV, CDR2 YYDKDF (reference sequence). The CDR3 is made up of 16 amino acids. V trimming: 5 bases; J trimming: 6 bases; junction bases outside the gene matches: 15. The chain's CDR3 is CATSGLPPGLVREQYF. For the CDR3, the DNA is TGTGCCACCAGCGGACTACCTCCGGGACTAGTTCGCGAGCAGTACTTC.

The chain employs TRBV28 and TRBJ2-6; 9 bases agree with TRBD1. The J segment lost 4 bases and the V segment lost 4 bases, leaving 2 bases of the junction unmatched. CDR3 length equals 15 residues. Germline-derived CDR1 and CDR2 are MDHEN and SYDVKM. CDR3 in amino acids: CASSWTGAGANVLTF. CDR3 DNA: TGTGCCAGCAGTTGGACAGGGGCAGGGGCCAACGTCCTGACTTTC.

This chain links TRBV5-4 with TRBJ2-5; 11 bases map to TRBD2. The J segment lost 5 bases and the V segment lost 0 bases, leaving 6 bases of the junction unmatched. The CDR3 has 16 amino acids. The germline CDR1 and CDR2 sequences are SGHNT and YYREEE (reference sequence). The CDR3 region is CASSLAVSGRAETQYF. In DNA form, the CDR3 reads TGTGCCAGCAGCTTGGCGGTTAGCGGGAGGGCCGAGACCCAGTACTTC.

This sequence joins TRBV7-9 and TRBJ1-6; D is perhaps TRBD1 (5 bases). From germline, CDR1 is SEHNR and CDR2 FQNEAQ (reference sequence). The V end lost 5 bases, the J end lost 15 bases, and 17 bases lay between the germline ends. The CDR3 length is 13 residues. CDR3 residues: CASSPDTLGGLHF. CDR3 DNA sequence: TGTGCCAGCAGCCCGGACACGTTGGGAGGCCTCCACTTT.

V is TRBV28 and J is TRBJ2-1; TRBD1 is a possible D gene (5 bases). The CDR3 has 12 amino acids. V dropped 7 bases and J dropped 7 bases, with 11 bases sitting between them. Germline values: CDR1 MDHEN, CDR2 SYDVKM. The DNA of the CDR3 is TGTGCCAGCAAGGGGCAACTGAATGAGCAGTTCTTC. Amino acids: CASKGQLNEQFF.